These 3 T cell receptor beta chains came from one sample sequenced in a study of T cell responses to AZD1222 COVID-19 vaccine. Clones were sequenced by immunoSEQ multiplex PCR, and TCRdb holds only the in-frame ones, with some missing. In the table there are over 90,000 clones, roughly 84% of which are singletons. The sequenced sample was peripheral blood, obtained on day 0 of AZD1222 vaccination. These receptors came from an adult in good health.

The chain combines TRBV30 with TRBJ1-4, with a weak D call TRBD1 (6 bases). The CDR3 spans 13 residues. From germline, CDR1 is GTSNPN and CDR2 SVGIG (reference sequence). V gave up 4 bases and J gave up 3 bases, with 9 bases separating them. The CDR3 sequence is CAWNYRANEKLFF. The CDR3 DNA is TGTGCCTGGAACTACAGGGCTAATGAAAAACTGTTTTTT.

V is TRBV7-2 and J is TRBJ2-7; D gene uncertain. Trimming took 1 base from V and 2 from J, leaving 6 bases between them. The CDR3 covers 13 residues. In germline, CDR1 is SGHTA, CDR2 FQGNSA. The CDR3 reads CASSLEWAYEQYF. The CDR3 DNA is TGTGCCAGCAGCTTAGAGTGGGCCTACGAGCAGTACTTC.

The chain uses TRBV6-5 and TRBJ1-1, with TRBD1 matching 9 bases. V dropped 6 bases and J dropped 7; count of bases not matched to a gene: 9. Germline CDR1 and CDR2: MNHEY and SVGAGI. The CDR3 is 14 amino acids. This CDR3 is CASRQGQGQVEAFF. In nucleotides, the CDR3 is TGTGCCAGCAGACAGGGACAGGGCCAGGTTGAAGCTTTCTTT.